Below are 9 T cell receptor beta chains sequenced from a single sample in a study of blood T cell repertoires in COVID-19. Method: immunoSEQ multiplex PCR; TCRdb's copy keeps in-frame clones and lacks some. The data contain about 60,000 clones, about nine tenths of them seen just once; the ten biggest clones take up around 2.3%. Sequencing was done on a sample of peripheral blood. The receptors here all came from a man between 60 and 75 years old with acute or convalescent COVID-19.

This clone has a single count. The chain's CDR3 is CASSFRTGNYGYTF. The CDR3 coding sequence is TGTGCCAGCAGTTTCCGGACAGGGAACTATGGCTACACCTTC. The chain combines TRBV27 with TRBJ1-2; 8 bases align to TRBD1. V dropped 3 bases and J dropped 2; count of bases not matched to a gene: 2. This CDR3 is built from 14 residues. Germline loops: CDR1 MNHEY, CDR2 SMNVEV (reference sequence).

V gene TRBV23-1 combines with J gene TRBJ1-4; TRBD1 might be the D (5 bases). TRBV23-1 is labeled an ORF, and its function is uncertain. Trimming shortened V by 0 bases and J by 8 bases, and 16 bases separated the two germline ends. This CDR3 region has 16 residues. The CDR3 DNA reads as TGCGCCAGCAGTCAATCTAAATCAGGGAGGGGAGAAAAACTGTTTTTT. It is translated as CASSQSKSGRGEKLFF.

The genes are TRBV6-5 and TRBJ1-1; 9 positions match TRBD1. With 9 bases clipped from V and 5 bases from J, the junction kept 10 bases outside the gene matches. The CDR3 consists of 14 residues. The germline V gene has CDR1 MNHEY and CDR2 SVGAGI. CDR3 in amino acids: CASVMGQGETEAFF. The CDR3 DNA is TGTGCCAGTGTCATGGGACAGGGTGAGACTGAAGCTTTCTTT.

The chain has TRBV6-1 and TRBJ2-2; D perhaps matches TRBD2 (5 bases). The V and J ends lost 3 bases and 8 bases respectively, with 19 bases between them. The CDR3 has 16 amino acids. Per germline, CDR1 MNHNS and CDR2 SASEGT. CDR3 in DNA: TGTGCCAGCAGTGAGCCGAGGACGGGGAGATGGGGGGAGCTGTTTTTT. Translating it yields CASSEPRTGRWGELFF.

The chain joins TRBV5-1 to TRBJ1-4; tentatively, D is TRBD1 (5 bases). Germline loops: CDR1 SGHRS, CDR2 YFSETQ. CDR3 size: 15 residues. V dropped 2 bases and J dropped 3 bases, with 11 bases sitting between them. CDR3 coding DNA: TGCGCCAGCAGCTTATCGACAGCATCTAATGAAAAACTGTTTTTT. Its protein product is CASSLSTASNEKLFF.

The rearrangement joins TRBV7-3 to TRBJ2-5, with D possibly being TRBD1 (6 bases). The V gene lost 3 bases and the J gene lost 2 bases, with 7 bases spanning the gap. The CDR3 is made up of 13 amino acids. Germline values: CDR1 SGHTA, CDR2 FQGTGA. This chain's CDR3 is CASSFGQQETQYF. As DNA, the CDR3 is TGTGCCAGCAGCTTCGGACAGCAAGAGACCCAGTACTTC. Together with reference TRBV7-3 and TRBJ2-5, the CDR3 gives the full variable domain: GAGVSQTPSNKVTEKGKYVELRCDPISGHTALYWYRQSLGQGPEFLIYFQGTGAADDSGLPNDRFFAVRPEGSVSTLKIQRTERGDSAVYLCASSFGQQETQYFGPGTRLLVL.

This chain joins TRBV19 and TRBJ2-2; D is undetermined. Trimming cost V 11 bases and J 0 bases, with 10 bases left between them. The CDR3 is made up of 13 amino acids. The germline V gene has CDR1 LNHDA and CDR2 SQIVND (reference sequence). The CDR3 reads CASGSSNTGELFF. Here the CDR3 DNA reads TGTGCCTCAGGTTCTTCGAACACCGGGGAGCTGTTTTTT.

The rearrangement uses TRBV11-1 and TRBJ2-3; TRBD2 might be the D (6 bases). The CDR3 has 15 residues. CDR1 is SGHAT, CDR2 FQDESV, per germline (reference sequence). V gave up 6 bases and J gave up 1 base, with 14 bases separating them. The CDR3 loop reads CASSFSGLGTDTQYF. CDR3 coding DNA: TGTGCCAGCAGTTTTAGCGGATTAGGCACAGATACGCAGTATTTT. Variable domain in full (rest from reference TRBV11-1 and TRBJ2-3): EAEVAQSPRYKITEKSQAVAFWCDPISGHATLYWYRQILGQGPELLVQFQDESVVDDSQLPKDRFSAERLKGVDSTLKIQPAELGDSAMYLCASSFSGLGTDTQYFGPGTRLTVL.

This clone appeared a few times. The rearrangement uses TRBV2 and TRBJ1-6, with 7 bases identical to TRBD1. The V gene end was trimmed by 8 bases and the J gene end by 4 bases; junction bases not matched to a gene: 5. The length of the CDR3 is 14 residues. Per the germline V gene, CDR1 is SNHLY and CDR2 is FYNNEI. The chain's CDR3 is CASGQANYNSPLHF. In DNA, the CDR3 is TGTGCCAGCGGACAGGCCAATTATAATTCACCCCTCCACTTT.